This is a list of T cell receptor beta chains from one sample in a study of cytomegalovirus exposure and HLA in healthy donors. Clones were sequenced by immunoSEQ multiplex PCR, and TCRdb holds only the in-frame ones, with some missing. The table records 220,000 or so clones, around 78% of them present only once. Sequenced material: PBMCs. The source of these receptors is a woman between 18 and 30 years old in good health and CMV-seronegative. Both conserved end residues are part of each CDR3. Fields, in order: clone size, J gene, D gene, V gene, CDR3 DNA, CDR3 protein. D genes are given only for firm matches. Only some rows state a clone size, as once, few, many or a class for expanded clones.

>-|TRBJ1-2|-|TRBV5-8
TGTGCCAGCAGCACGGGACGGACCAACTATGGCTACACCTTC
CASSTGRTNYGYTF
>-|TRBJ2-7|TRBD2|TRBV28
TGTGCCAGCAGGATAGGGACTAGCGGCTCCTACGAGCAGTACTTC
CASRIGTSGSYEQYF
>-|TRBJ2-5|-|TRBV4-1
TGCGCCAGCAGCCAAGAGTCGCCCTGGGAGACCCAGTACTTC
CASSQESPWETQYF
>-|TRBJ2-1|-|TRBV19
TGTGCCAGTAGTATCAGTGGGGGCCTCTACAATGAGCAGTTCTTC
CASSISGGLYNEQFF
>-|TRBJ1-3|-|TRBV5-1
TGCGCCAGCAGCTCGACCAGGGACTCTGGAAACACCATATATTTT
CASSSTRDSGNTIYF
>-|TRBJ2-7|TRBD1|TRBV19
TGTGCCACTAGACAGGGTTACGAGCAGTACTTC
CATRQGYEQYF
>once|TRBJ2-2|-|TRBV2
TGTGCCACCAGTCGAACCGGCAGGGGTACGCCCGGGGAGCTGTTTTTT
CATSRTGRGTPGELFF
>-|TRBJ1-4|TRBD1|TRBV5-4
TGTGCCAGCAGCTTGGCGGGACAGGGGGCGGAAAAACTGTTTTTT
CASSLAGQGAEKLFF
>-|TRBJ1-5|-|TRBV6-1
TGTGCCAGCAGTGAAAGCTTCTATAGCAATCAGCCCCAGCATTTT
CASSESFYSNQPQHF
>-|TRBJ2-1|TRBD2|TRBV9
TGTGCCAGCAGCGTTAGCGGGCCGAATGAGCAGTTCTTC
CASSVSGPNEQFF
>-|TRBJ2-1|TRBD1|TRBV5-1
TGCGCCAGCAGTTCGACAGGGAAGTGGAATGAGCAGTTCTTC
CASSSTGKWNEQFF
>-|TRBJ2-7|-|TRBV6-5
TGTGCCAGCAGGGGCGCGATCGAGCAGTACTTC
CASRGAIEQYF
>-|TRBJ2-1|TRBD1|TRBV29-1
TGCAGCGTTGAAATGGTGCAGGGGGCGGATGAGCAGTTCTTC
CSVEMVQGADEQFF
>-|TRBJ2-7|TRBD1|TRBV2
TGTGCCAGCAGCCCGGGACAGCCCTACGAGCAGTACTTC
CASSPGQPYEQYF
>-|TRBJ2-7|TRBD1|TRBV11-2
TGTGCCAGCAGCTATGGACAGGGAACCTACGAGCAGTACTTC
CASSYGQGTYEQYF
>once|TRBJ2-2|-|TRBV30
TGTGCCTGGGGGAGTTTGGGCACCGGGGAGCTGTTTTTT
CAWGSLGTGELFF
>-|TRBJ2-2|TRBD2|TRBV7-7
TGTGCCAGCAGCTCCGGGACTAAGAACACCGGGGAGCTGTTTTTT
CASSSGTKNTGELFF
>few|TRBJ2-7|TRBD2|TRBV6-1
TGTGCCAGCAGTGGACTAGCGGGAGGGAACTACTACGAGCAGTACTTC
CASSGLAGGNYYEQYF
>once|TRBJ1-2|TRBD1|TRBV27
TGTGCCAGCAGACAGGGGGCATCAAACTATGGCTACACCTTC
CASRQGASNYGYTF
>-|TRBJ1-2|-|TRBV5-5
TGTGCCAGCACCCCACAGGTGACTAACTATGGCTACACCTTC
CASTPQVTNYGYTF
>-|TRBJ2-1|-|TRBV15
TGTGCCACCAGCAAGTGGCCATCCTCCTACAATGAGCAGTTCTTC
CATSKWPSSYNEQFF
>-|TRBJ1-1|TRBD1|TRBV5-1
TGCGCCAGCAGCTTTGGGGACAGGGGGAACACTGAAGCTTTCTTT
CASSFGDRGNTEAFF
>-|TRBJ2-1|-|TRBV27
TGTGCCAGCAGTTTGGGGCAGACCAATGAGCAGTTCTTC
CASSLGQTNEQFF
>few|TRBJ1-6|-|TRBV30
TGTGCCTGGAGTGTACACAGTTATAATTCACCCCTCCACTTT
CAWSVHSYNSPLHF
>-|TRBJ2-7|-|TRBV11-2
TGTGCCAGCAGCTTCACCTCAGGGGCTGCAATGACCTACGAGCAGTACTTC
CASSFTSGAAMTYEQYF
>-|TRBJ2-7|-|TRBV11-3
TGTGCCAGCAGCTTAGCCTCCGGGACGGAGACTGGACTTCGCTCCTACGAGCAGTACTTC
CASSLASGTETGLRSYEQYF
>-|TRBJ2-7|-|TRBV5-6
TGTGCCAGCAGCTTCACGGACAGCCCCTACGAGCAGTACTTC
CASSFTDSPYEQYF
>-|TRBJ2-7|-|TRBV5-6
TGTGCCAGCAGCGACGGACTCCTTACCTACGAGCAGTACTTC
CASSDGLLTYEQYF
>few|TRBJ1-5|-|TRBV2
TGTGCCAGCAGGACCCAAGGGGGCAATCAGCCCCAGCATTTT
CASRTQGGNQPQHF
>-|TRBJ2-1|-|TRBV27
TGTGCCAGCAGTTTATCGCTGAGACTCGCTTACAATGAGCAGTTCTTC
CASSLSLRLAYNEQFF
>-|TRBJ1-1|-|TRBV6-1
TGTGCCAGTGCTAGGCAGCATTACACTGAAGCTTTCTTT
CASARQHYTEAFF
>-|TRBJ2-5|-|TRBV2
TGTGCCAGCAGCCTCGGGGTGGTGGAGACCCAGTACTTC
CASSLGVVETQYF
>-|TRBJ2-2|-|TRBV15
TGTGCCACCAGCACCAGGAATGCCCCATCGAACACCGGGGAGCTGTTTTTT
CATSTRNAPSNTGELFF
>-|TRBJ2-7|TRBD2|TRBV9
TGTGCCAGCAGCCCGGGAGGGGACGGATCCTACGAGCAGTACTTC
CASSPGGDGSYEQYF
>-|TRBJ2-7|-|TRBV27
TGTGCCAGCCGTTGGAGAGGAACTTCCTACGAGCAGTACTTC
CASRWRGTSYEQYF
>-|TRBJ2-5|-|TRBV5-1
TGCGCCAGCAGCTTGGGACAGCTCCAAGAGACCCAGTACTTC
CASSLGQLQETQYF
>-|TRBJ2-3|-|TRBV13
TGTGCCAGCAGCTTCGGACCGGCCACAGATACGCAGTATTTT
CASSFGPATDTQYF
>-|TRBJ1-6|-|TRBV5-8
TGTGCCAGCAGCTTGGCCGGGGACTTCTATTCACCCCTCCACTTT
CASSLAGDFYSPLHF